This T cell receptor beta chain is drawn from a study of identical twins. This clonotype was observed a few times. The antigen remains undetermined. Findings and caveats of the study: Fewer insertions marked abundant cord blood beta clonotypes; young adult naive trended weakly, memory not at all.

Addition of a universal primer site occurred through template switching, and cDNA carried unique molecular identifiers. A single record per CDR3 protein comes from TCRdb applying MiXCR to the 5' RACE reads. The data contain about 200,000 distinct CDR3 sequences, approximately 10% of them seen just once; the ten biggest clones take up 8% to 10%. Sequenced sample: memory T cells sorted from blood. This TCR came from a man aged 45-65 years in good health.

CDR3 nucleotide sequence: TGTGCCACCAGCAGAGGGTCAGGGACGCAAGAGACCCAGTACTTC. Translation: CATSRGSGTQETQYF. The genes are TRBV15 and TRBJ2-5, with D possibly being TRBD1 or TRBD2 (5 bases each). The V and J ends lost 1 base and 2 bases respectively, with 11 bases between them. CDR1 LNHNV and CDR2 YYDKDF come from the germline V gene (reference sequence). The CDR3 is 15 residues long.